This TCR beta chain was identified in a study of CD8 T cells in ankylosing spondylitis. Whole-study results and caveats: What seemed typical of ankylosing spondylitis blood was a TCR beta motif built from 7 or 8 highly homologous variants. With a CD8+ phenotype, disease-linked clones were relatively rare in peripheral blood.

This CDR3 is built from 14 residues. The germline gives CDR1 LGHNA, CDR2 YNFKEQ. V was cut by 5 bases and J by 6 bases, with 17 bases left in between. This clonotype has at least ten counts. Its specificity is not known. TCRdb analysed the 5' RACE reads with MiXCR anew, one entry per CDR3 protein. The table records around 490,000 distinct CDR3 sequences, approximately 5% of them present only once. The receptor was derived from a male donor with ankylosing spondylitis. The V gene is TRBV4-2, the J gene TRBJ2-7, with D maybe TRBD2 (5 bases). The sample comprised blood, either unsorted or a sorted T cell fraction (not recorded which). The CDR3 DNA reads as TGTGCCAGCAGCAATAGGCTGGGTGCGGGCGAGCAGTACTTC. Amino acids: CASSNRLGAGEQYF.